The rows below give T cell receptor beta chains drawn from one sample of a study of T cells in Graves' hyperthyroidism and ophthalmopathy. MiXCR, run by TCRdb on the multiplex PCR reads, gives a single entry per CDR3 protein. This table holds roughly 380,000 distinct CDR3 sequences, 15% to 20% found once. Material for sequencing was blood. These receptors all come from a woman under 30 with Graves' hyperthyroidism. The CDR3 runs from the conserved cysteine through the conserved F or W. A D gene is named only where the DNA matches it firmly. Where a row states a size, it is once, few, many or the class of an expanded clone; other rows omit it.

CDR3aa: CSARDPGRNQETQYF
CDR3nt: TGCAGTGCTAGAGATCCTGGCCGGAACCAAGAGACCCAGTACTTC
abundance: many
d_gene: -
j_gene: TRBJ2-5
v_gene: TRBV20-1

CDR3aa: CASSPLAGVSYEQYF
CDR3nt: TGTGCCAGCAGCCCTCTGGCGGGGGTCTCCTACGAGCAGTACTTC
abundance: -
d_gene: TRBD2
j_gene: TRBJ2-7
v_gene: TRBV6-1

CDR3aa: CAHSEGTANTEAFF
CDR3nt: TGTGCCCACAGCGAGGGTACAGCCAACACTGAAGCTTTCTTT
abundance: many
d_gene: -
j_gene: TRBJ1-1
v_gene: TRBV28

CDR3aa: CASSELRLAGTYEQYF
CDR3nt: TGTGCCAGCAGTGAGCTCAGACTAGCGGGGACCTACGAGCAGTACTTC
abundance: many
d_gene: TRBD2
j_gene: TRBJ2-7
v_gene: TRBV6-1

CDR3aa: CSARQGAGGETQYF
CDR3nt: TGCAGTGCTAGACAGGGGGCGGGAGGGGAGACCCAGTACTTC
abundance: many
d_gene: -
j_gene: TRBJ2-5
v_gene: TRBV20-1

CDR3aa: CASRSAGSQNTEAFF
CDR3nt: TGTGCCAGCAGGTCCGCCGGGTCCCAGAACACTGAAGCTTTCTTT
abundance: -
d_gene: -
j_gene: TRBJ1-1
v_gene: TRBV6-1

CDR3aa: CASSLEGERNTIYF
CDR3nt: TGCGCCAGCAGCTTGGAAGGGGAACGAAACACCATATATTTT
abundance: many
d_gene: -
j_gene: TRBJ1-3
v_gene: TRBV5-1

CDR3aa: CASSLDWGGNQPQHF
CDR3nt: TGTGCCAGCAGCTTAGACTGGGGGGGAAATCAGCCCCAGCATTTT
abundance: many
d_gene: -
j_gene: TRBJ1-5
v_gene: TRBV11-2

CDR3aa: CASTSLSIQETQYF
CDR3nt: TGTGCCAGCACGTCGCTGAGCATTCAAGAGACCCAGTACTTC
abundance: many
d_gene: -
j_gene: TRBJ2-5
v_gene: TRBV6-1

CDR3aa: CATSRLTGGTEAFF
CDR3nt: TGTGCCACCAGCAGGTTGACAGGGGGCACTGAAGCTTTCTTT
abundance: many
d_gene: TRBD1
j_gene: TRBJ1-1
v_gene: TRBV15

CDR3aa: CASSHGQIGETQYF
CDR3nt: TGTGCCAGCAGCCATGGACAGATCGGAGAGACCCAGTACTTC
abundance: -
d_gene: -
j_gene: TRBJ2-5
v_gene: TRBV12-3/TRBV12-4

CDR3aa: CASSSRHLEDGYTF
CDR3nt: TGTGCCAGCAGTAGCCGACACTTGGAGGATGGCTACACCTTC
abundance: many
d_gene: -
j_gene: TRBJ1-2
v_gene: TRBV7-3

CDR3aa: CSANSAGAYEQYF
CDR3nt: TGCAGTGCTAACTCGGCGGGGGCCTACGAGCAGTACTTC
abundance: many
d_gene: TRBD2
j_gene: TRBJ2-7
v_gene: TRBV20-1

CDR3aa: CASSYGHNGEQYF
CDR3nt: TGTGCCAGCAGTTACGGCCACAACGGCGAGCAGTACTTC
abundance: once
d_gene: -
j_gene: TRBJ2-7
v_gene: TRBV6-2/TRBV6-3

CDR3aa: CASCRDSDTQYF
CDR3nt: TGTGCCAGCTGCAGGGATTCAGATACGCAGTATTTT
abundance: many
d_gene: -
j_gene: TRBJ2-3
v_gene: TRBV28

CDR3aa: CAWTSGYQETQYF
CDR3nt: TGTGCCTGGACTAGCGGGTACCAAGAGACCCAGTACTTC
abundance: many
d_gene: TRBD2
j_gene: TRBJ2-5
v_gene: TRBV30

CDR3aa: CASSYPGQRSNQPQHF
CDR3nt: TGTGCCAGCAGTTACCCCGGACAGAGAAGCAACCAGCCCCAGCATTTT
abundance: many
d_gene: -
j_gene: TRBJ1-5
v_gene: TRBV6-5

CDR3aa: CSARGVGGLNYGYTF
CDR3nt: TGCAGTGCTAGAGGCGTTGGGGGACTTAACTATGGCTACACCTTC
abundance: many
d_gene: -
j_gene: TRBJ1-2
v_gene: TRBV20-1

CDR3aa: CASSPQGRDRGGNTIYF
CDR3nt: TGCGCCAGCAGCCCCCAGGGCCGGGACAGGGGCGGAAACACCATATATTTT
abundance: few
d_gene: TRBD1
j_gene: TRBJ1-3
v_gene: TRBV5-1

CDR3aa: CASSHFGTPSYEQYF
CDR3nt: TGTGCCAGCAGCCACTTCGGGACACCCTCCTACGAGCAGTACTTC
abundance: few
d_gene: -
j_gene: TRBJ2-7
v_gene: TRBV3-1

CDR3aa: CAWSLWTSGGWEQYF
CDR3nt: TGTGCCTGGAGTCTGTGGACTAGCGGGGGTTGGGAGCAGTACTTC
abundance: -
d_gene: TRBD2
j_gene: TRBJ2-7
v_gene: TRBV30

CDR3aa: CATQFGADTEAFF
CDR3nt: TGCGCCACCCAGTTCGGCGCGGACACTGAAGCTTTCTTT
abundance: many
d_gene: -
j_gene: TRBJ1-1
v_gene: TRBV5-1

CDR3aa: CASSPQQGGSYEQYF
CDR3nt: TGTGCCAGCAGCCCCCAACAGGGGGGGTCTTACGAGCAGTACTTC
abundance: many
d_gene: -
j_gene: TRBJ2-7
v_gene: TRBV12-3/TRBV12-4

CDR3aa: CASTSRGVDGYTF
CDR3nt: TGTGCCAGCACCTCGAGGGGGGTAGACGGCTACACCTTC
abundance: many
d_gene: -
j_gene: TRBJ1-2
v_gene: TRBV6-2/TRBV6-3

CDR3aa: CASSQRLADLLRTQYF
CDR3nt: TGTGCCAGCAGCCAGCGACTAGCGGACCTTCTCCGGACCCAGTACTTC
abundance: -
d_gene: TRBD2
j_gene: TRBJ2-5
v_gene: TRBV3-1

CDR3aa: CASSLEQMGTGELFF
CDR3nt: TGCGCCAGCAGCTTGGAACAGATGGGAACCGGGGAGCTGTTTTTT
abundance: many
d_gene: -
j_gene: TRBJ2-2
v_gene: TRBV5-1

CDR3aa: CAGGLEGNTEAFF
CDR3nt: TGTGCCGGAGGCCTGGAGGGAAACACTGAAGCTTTCTTT
abundance: -
d_gene: -
j_gene: TRBJ1-1
v_gene: TRBV6-4

CDR3aa: CASSLVSSGEKTQYF
CDR3nt: TGTGCCAGCAGCTTAGTTTCTAGCGGGGAGAAGACCCAGTACTTC
abundance: many
d_gene: TRBD2
j_gene: TRBJ2-5
v_gene: TRBV11-2

CDR3aa: CSARDLGRRAEAFF
CDR3nt: TGCAGTGCTAGAGATCTGGGGCGTCGGGCTGAAGCTTTCTTT
abundance: many
d_gene: -
j_gene: TRBJ1-1
v_gene: TRBV20-1

CDR3aa: CASSRRGRQKNTEAFF
CDR3nt: TGTGCCAGCAGCCGGAGGGGGAGACAGAAGAACACTGAAGCTTTCTTT
abundance: few
d_gene: -
j_gene: TRBJ1-1
v_gene: TRBV14

CDR3aa: CASSYNRGYTF
CDR3nt: TGTGCCAGCAGCTATAATCGGGGCTACACCTTC
abundance: many
d_gene: -
j_gene: TRBJ1-2
v_gene: TRBV28

CDR3aa: CASGRGRRNYGYTF
CDR3nt: TGTGCCAGCGGTCGGGGGCGTAGGAACTATGGCTACACCTTC
abundance: many
d_gene: -
j_gene: TRBJ1-2
v_gene: TRBV27

CDR3aa: CASSIGDRGAEKNTEAFF
CDR3nt: TGTGCCAGTAGTATAGGCGACAGGGGCGCAGAAAAAAACACTGAAGCTTTCTTT
abundance: many
d_gene: TRBD1
j_gene: TRBJ1-1
v_gene: TRBV19

CDR3aa: CASSLEEGTGYTF
CDR3nt: TGTGCCAGCAGCTTAGAAGAGGGAACTGGCTACACCTTC
abundance: many
d_gene: -
j_gene: TRBJ1-2
v_gene: TRBV7-9

CDR3aa: CASSLRQAYGYTF
CDR3nt: TGTGCCAGCAGTTTACGACAGGCTTATGGCTACACCTTC
abundance: once
d_gene: -
j_gene: TRBJ1-2
v_gene: TRBV27

CDR3aa: CAISDPGRGTGGVGYTF
CDR3nt: TGTGCCATCAGCGACCCCGGTCGCGGGACAGGGGGCGTAGGCTACACCTTC
abundance: many
d_gene: TRBD1
j_gene: TRBJ1-2
v_gene: TRBV10-3

CDR3aa: CSARDQGRMNTEAFF
CDR3nt: TGCAGTGCTAGAGATCAGGGCAGGATGAACACTGAAGCTTTCTTT
abundance: many
d_gene: -
j_gene: TRBJ1-1
v_gene: TRBV20-1

CDR3aa: CASSLGGSGYTF
CDR3nt: TGTGCCAGCAGTTTGGGGGGATCTGGCTACACCTTC
abundance: many
d_gene: -
j_gene: TRBJ1-2
v_gene: TRBV5-1

CDR3aa: CSVEIGPRAFF
CDR3nt: TGCAGCGTTGAAATAGGACCAAGAGCTTTCTTT
abundance: many
d_gene: -
j_gene: TRBJ1-1
v_gene: TRBV29-1

CDR3aa: CAISPTGQGATEAFF
CDR3nt: TGTGCCATCAGCCCAACGGGACAGGGGGCAACCGAAGCTTTCTTT
abundance: many
d_gene: TRBD1
j_gene: TRBJ1-1
v_gene: TRBV10-3

CDR3aa: CASRTPTGGGLMNTEAFF
CDR3nt: TGTGCCAGCAGAACACCAACAGGGGGCGGTTTAATGAACACTGAAGCTTTCTTT
abundance: many
d_gene: TRBD1
j_gene: TRBJ1-1
v_gene: TRBV6-4

CDR3aa: CASGGDSYEQYF
CDR3nt: TGTGCCAGCGGGGGAGACTCCTACGAGCAGTACTTC
abundance: many
d_gene: -
j_gene: TRBJ2-7
v_gene: TRBV6-5

CDR3aa: CATSRGDPWSEETQYF
CDR3nt: TGTGCCACCAGCAGAGGGGACCCCTGGTCGGAAGAGACCCAGTACTTC
abundance: -
d_gene: -
j_gene: TRBJ2-5
v_gene: TRBV15

CDR3aa: CASRLQNNYGYTF
CDR3nt: TGTGCCAGCCGCCTACAGAATAACTATGGCTACACCTTC
abundance: -
d_gene: -
j_gene: TRBJ1-2
v_gene: TRBV6-1